These 7 T cell receptor beta chains came from one sample sequenced in a study of Tregs in tolerant kidney transplant recipients. Some clones are missing from TCRdb's copy, which holds only in-frame ones; the method was immunoSEQ multiplex PCR. The data contain some 100,000 clones, about 90% of them singletons. The material sequenced was CD4+ T cells from blood. All receptors derive from a human donor in good health.

The rearrangement links TRBV6-5 to TRBJ1-2, with 8 bases matching TRBD1. The CDR3 contains 11 residues. Germline-derived CDR1 and CDR2 are MNHEY and SVGAGI. After removal of 6 bases from V and 10 bases from J, the junction contained 4 bases not matched to a gene. CDR3 amino acids: CASRAQGDYTF. In nucleotides, the CDR3 is TGTGCCAGCAGGGCACAGGGGGACTACACCTTC.

A single count supports this clone. The rearrangement joins TRBV6-6 to TRBJ2-5; D unclear. The DNA end is a closer match to TRBJ2-7, so the J assignment may be wrong. Germline assignment: CDR1 MNHNY and CDR2 SVGAGI (reference sequence). The CDR3 spans 15 residues. The CDR3 reads CASSVAGTTSYEQYF. CDR3 in DNA: TGTGCCAGCAGTGTAGCCGGTACCACCTCCTACGAGCAGTACTTC.

In DNA form, the CDR3 reads TGTGCCAGCAGTGACAGGGGCTATGGCTACACCTTC. This encodes CASSDRGYGYTF. The rearrangement links TRBV2 to TRBJ1-2; a weak D match, TRBD1 (6 bases). The CDR3 has 12 amino acids. Trimming stripped 3 bases from V and 4 bases from J, with 6 bases between. Germline loops: CDR1 SNHLY, CDR2 FYNNEI.

The rearrangement joins TRBV19 to TRBJ2-1; 9 bases align to TRBD2. After removal of 7 bases from V and 3 bases from J, the junction contained 10 bases not matched to a gene. Germline lookup yields CDR1 LNHDA and CDR2 SQIVND (reference sequence). The CDR3 sequence is 16 residues long. The CDR3 coding sequence is TGTGCCAGTAACCGCAAAGCTAGCGGGGACTACAATGAGCAGTTCTTC. Translating it yields CASNRKASGDYNEQFF.

This rearrangement joins TRBV18 to TRBJ2-7, with 8 bases fitting TRBD1. CDR3 size: 14 residues. Per germline, CDR1 KGHSH and CDR2 LQKENI. Germline trimming cut 3 bases from V and 3 bases from J; bases unmatched to any gene: 4. CDR3 loop: CASSPAGTGYEQYF. Here the CDR3 DNA reads TGTGCCAGCTCACCGGCCGGGACAGGCTACGAGCAGTACTTC.

The chain links TRBV23-1 to TRBJ1-1; D remains unclear. TRBV23-1 is an ORF for which the function is uncertain. The length of the CDR3 is 13 residues. Between the trimmed V and J ends, which lost 3 bases and 1 base, there was a span of 6 bases. Here the CDR3 DNA reads TGCGCCAGCAGTCATTCGGCGAACACTGAAGCTTTCTTT. This encodes CASSHSANTEAFF.

This clone showed up just once. The J gene is TRBJ2-2, the V gene TRBV11-2; a weak D match, TRBD2 (7 bases). The V gene's germline CDR1 is SGHAT and CDR2 FQNNGV. The V end lost 5 bases, the J end lost 5 bases, and 18 bases lay between the germline ends. The CDR3 consists of 16 residues. CDR3 sequence: CASSPGGAVGTGELFF. In nucleotides, the CDR3 is TGTGCCAGCAGCCCTGGGGGGGCGGTAGGGACCGGGGAGCTGTTTTTT.